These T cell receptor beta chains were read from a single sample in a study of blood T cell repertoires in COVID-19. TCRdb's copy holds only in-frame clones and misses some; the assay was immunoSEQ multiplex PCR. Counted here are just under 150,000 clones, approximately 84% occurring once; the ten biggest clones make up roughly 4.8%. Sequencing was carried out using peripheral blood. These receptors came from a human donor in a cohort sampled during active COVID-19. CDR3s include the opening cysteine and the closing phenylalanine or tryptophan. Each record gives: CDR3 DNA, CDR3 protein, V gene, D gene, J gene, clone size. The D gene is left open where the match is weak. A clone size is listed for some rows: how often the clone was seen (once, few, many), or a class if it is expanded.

TGTGCCAGCAGGAGGGACAGGGAGGTAACTGAAGCTTTCTTT | CASRRDREVTEAFF | TRBV2 | TRBD1 | TRBJ1-1 | NA
TGTGCCAGCAGCTCTACCGGGACAGACCCACAGAGCTCCTACAATGAGCAGTTCTTC | CASSSTGTDPQSSYNEQFF | TRBV7-9 | TRBD1 | TRBJ2-1 | once
TGTGCCAGCAGCCAAGCGCGGGGGCCCGATACGCAGTATTTT | CASSQARGPDTQYF | TRBV11-1 | NA | TRBJ2-3 | NA
TGTGCCAGCAGCGAAGGCCCTAGCGGGGGTGAGACCCAGTACTTC | CASSEGPSGGETQYF | TRBV11-2 | TRBD2 | TRBJ2-5 | NA
TGTGCCAGCAGCCCTTGGACAGACCTTTATGGGAGTAATGAAAAACTGTTTTTT | CASSPWTDLYGSNEKLFF | TRBV7-9 | NA | TRBJ1-4 | NA
TGTGCCAGCAGTACTTCCAGGGGGCTCACTGAAGCTTTCTTT | CASSTSRGLTEAFF | TRBV6-6 | TRBD1 | TRBJ1-1 | NA
TGTGCCAGCAGTGAGTTCGCTAGCGGGGGGAGCACAGATACGCAGTATTTT | CASSEFASGGSTDTQYF | TRBV6-4 | TRBD2 | TRBJ2-3 | NA
TGTGCCAGCAGCCAACGGATGGTGAAGGGGGCTTTCAATCAGCCCCAGCATTTT | CASSQRMVKGAFNQPQHF | TRBV4-2 | TRBD1 | TRBJ1-5 | NA
TGCGCCAGCAGCCTGTCGGGACAGGATAATTCACCCCTCCACTTT | CASSLSGQDNSPLHF | TRBV4-1 | TRBD1 | TRBJ1-6 | NA
TGTGCCAGCAGTCAGGTGGTATTTCAGCCCCAGCATTTT | CASSQVVFQPQHF | TRBV6-5 | NA | TRBJ1-5 | NA
TGTGCCATCAGTGAGTCGTATAGCGACAGGCTGAACACTGAAGCTTTCTTT | CAISESYSDRLNTEAFF | TRBV10-3 | NA | TRBJ1-1 | NA
TGTGCCAGCAGCAGGGGTAGTTACAATGAGCAGTTCTTC | CASSRGSYNEQFF | TRBV9 | NA | TRBJ2-1 | NA
TGTGCCAGCCGACAGGGGTATAGCAATCAGCCCCAGCATTTT | CASRQGYSNQPQHF | TRBV28 | TRBD1 | TRBJ1-5 | NA
TGTGCCACGCGACAGGTCGGCACAGATACGCAGTATTTT | CATRQVGTDTQYF | TRBV24-1 | NA | TRBJ2-3 | once
TGTGCCAGTAGAGGGGACCTGAACAGGGGTGAAGCTTTCTTT | CASRGDLNRGEAFF | TRBV9 | TRBD1 | TRBJ1-1 | NA
TGCGCCAGCAGCCCTGCGTTCGAGGAGCGGAGCACTGAAGCTTTCTTT | CASSPAFEERSTEAFF | TRBV5-1 | NA | TRBJ1-1 | NA
TGTGCCAGCAGTTTACCGGACAGTATGAACACTGAAGCTTTCTTT | CASSLPDSMNTEAFF | TRBV28 | NA | TRBJ1-1 | NA
TGTGCCACCAGCCTCCCCCGGGGTGGCGGAAACACCATATATTTT | CATSLPRGGGNTIYF | TRBV15 | NA | TRBJ1-3 | NA
TGCGCCAGCAGCCCTGCCGCGGGCGGGTCCGGGGAGCTGTTTTTT | CASSPAAGGSGELFF | TRBV5-1 | NA | TRBJ2-2 | few
TGTGCCAGCAGTCCACAGGGGACCTACGAGCAGTACTTC | CASSPQGTYEQYF | TRBV7-2 | TRBD1 | TRBJ2-7 | few
TGTGCCAGCAGCCTCGGGGGACGGACATTCTTC | CASSLGGRTFF | TRBV6-5 | NA | TRBJ2-1 | NA
TGTGCCAGCAGCCCGTGGAGTAGCGGGGGGCGGAATGAGCAGTTCTTC | CASSPWSSGGRNEQFF | TRBV7-2 | TRBD2 | TRBJ2-1 | once
TGTGCCAGCAGCCCCAGCCCGATCTTCAGGGGGGCAACTGAAGCTTTCTTT | CASSPSPIFRGATEAFF | TRBV9 | TRBD1 | TRBJ1-1 | NA
TGTGCCAGCAGAACCCCCCAGGCCAGACCTCTCGGCGAGCAGTACTTC | CASRTPQARPLGEQYF | TRBV28 | NA | TRBJ2-7 | NA
TGTGCCAGTAGTATAGGGGGCGCCGAGCAGTTCTTC | CASSIGGAEQFF | TRBV19 | NA | TRBJ2-1 | NA
TGTGCCAGCAGTTTTGGACCTACCCAGTCGGGGGGCGTAGAATATACTGGAAACACCATATATTTT | CASSFGPTQSGGVEYTGNTIYF | TRBV28 | NA | TRBJ1-3 | NA
TGCAGCGCTACCCAGGGGCTTACCTATGGCTACACCTTC | CSATQGLTYGYTF | TRBV29-1 | NA | TRBJ1-2 | once
TGTGCCAGCAGTCTCCGACAGGCGAACACCGGGGAGCTGTTTTTT | CASSLRQANTGELFF | TRBV27 | NA | TRBJ2-2 | NA
TGTGCCAGCAGTTCCACAGGGTCCCAGCATTTT | CASSSTGSQHF | TRBV28 | NA | TRBJ1-5 | NA
TGTGCCAGCAGTGGACAGGGGGCAAACAATGAGCAGTTCTTC | CASSGQGANNEQFF | TRBV2 | TRBD1 | TRBJ2-1 | once
TGCGCCAGCAGTGAGTCGCCGGGAGGCAATCAGCCCCAGCATTTT | CASSESPGGNQPQHF | TRBV10-2 | NA | TRBJ1-5 | NA
TGTGCCAGTAGCCAAGGGGGTTTTAGCAATCAGCCCCAGCATTTT | CASSQGGFSNQPQHF | TRBV19 | NA | TRBJ1-5 | NA
TGCAGCGTTGATGCGGGCGGGAATGAGCAGTTCTTC | CSVDAGGNEQFF | TRBV29-1 | NA | TRBJ2-1 | NA
TGTGCCAGCAGTTACGAGGGCGCAGGCTATGGCTACACCTTC | CASSYEGAGYGYTF | TRBV6-5 | NA | TRBJ1-2 | once
TGTGCCAGTAAAGAAACCGAACAGGGGAGCACAGATACGCAGTATTTT | CASKETEQGSTDTQYF | TRBV19 | TRBD1 | TRBJ2-3 | NA
TGTGCCAGCAGCTTAGCCTTTTGGGGAGGGCGGAATGAGCAGTTCTTC | CASSLAFWGGRNEQFF | TRBV11-2 | TRBD2 | TRBJ2-1 | NA
TGTGCCAGGAGTCCGGGACTAGCACAAGAGACCCAGTACTTC | CARSPGLAQETQYF | TRBV2 | TRBD2 | TRBJ2-5 | NA
TGTGCCAGCAGCCAGACAGATACGCAGTATTTT | CASSQTDTQYF | TRBV12-3/TRBV12-4 | NA | TRBJ2-3 | NA